The 2 T cell receptor beta chains below come from one sample, sequenced in a study of T cell responses to AZD1222 COVID-19 vaccine. Some clones are missing from TCRdb's copy, which holds only in-frame ones; the method was immunoSEQ multiplex PCR. This repertoire shows 90,000 to 150,000 clones, around 87% found once; its top ten account for 2.5% to 3%. Sequences were derived from peripheral blood, sampled 28 days after the second AZD1222 dose. Receptors originate from an adult who received the AZD1222 COVID-19 vaccine.

The rearrangement uses TRBV5-8 and TRBJ1-1, with D possibly matching TRBD1 (5 bases). This CDR3 is 19 amino acids long. With 4 bases removed from V and 1 base from J, the gap between germline ends came to 26 bases. Germline CDR1 SGHTS, CDR2 YDEGEE. The CDR3 reads CASSHLRTLSGGQNTEAFF. The CDR3 DNA is TGTGCCAGCAGCCACCTCCGGACACTCTCGGGCGGGCAGAACACTGAAGCTTTCTTT.

The rearrangement links TRBV12-3 or TRBV12-4 to TRBJ1-6, with a weak D call TRBD1 (6 bases). This CDR3 region has 13 residues. The germline V and J ends were trimmed by 6 bases and 9 bases, with 12 bases remaining between them. The CDR3 DNA is TGTGCCAGCAGGCATAAAGGGGGTTCACCCCTCCACTTT. Translated: CASRHKGGSPLHF.